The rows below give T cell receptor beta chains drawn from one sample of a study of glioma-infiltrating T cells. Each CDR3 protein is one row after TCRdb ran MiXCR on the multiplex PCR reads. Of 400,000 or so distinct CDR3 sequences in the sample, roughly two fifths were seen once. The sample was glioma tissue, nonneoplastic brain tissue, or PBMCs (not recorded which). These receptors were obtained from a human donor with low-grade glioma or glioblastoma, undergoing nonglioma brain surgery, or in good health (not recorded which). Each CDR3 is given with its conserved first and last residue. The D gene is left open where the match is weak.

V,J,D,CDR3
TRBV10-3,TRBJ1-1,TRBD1,CAISTPGQGATTEAFF
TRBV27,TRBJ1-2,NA,CASSLGPGDYTF
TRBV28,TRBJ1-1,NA,CASRPLGRAYEAFF
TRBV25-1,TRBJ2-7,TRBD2,CASSATSGYWSEQYF
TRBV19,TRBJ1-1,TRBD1,CASRLDRGCTEAFF
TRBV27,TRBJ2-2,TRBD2,CASSPGLVGVGELFF
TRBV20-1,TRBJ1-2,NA,CSAWTADYGYTF
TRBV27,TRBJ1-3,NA,CASSSGHSGNTIYF
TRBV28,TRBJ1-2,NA,CASISPGRGYGYTF
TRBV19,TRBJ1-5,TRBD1,CASSMDRGSSNQPQHF
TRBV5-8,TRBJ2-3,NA,CASSGRTVYTDTQYF
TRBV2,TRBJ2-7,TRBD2,CASSLPRDYKISYEQYF
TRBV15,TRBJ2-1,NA,CATSRDPQLGYNEQFF
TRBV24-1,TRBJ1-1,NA,CATSDLMNTEAFF
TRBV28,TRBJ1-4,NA,CASSLRDEKLFF
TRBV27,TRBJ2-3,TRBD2,CASSVLAGGPWDTQYF
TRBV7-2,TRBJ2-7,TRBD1,CASSLVDRGYEQYF
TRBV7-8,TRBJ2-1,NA,CASSLATRTHNEQFF
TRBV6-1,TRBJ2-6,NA,CASTPAESGANVLTF
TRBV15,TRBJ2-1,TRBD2,CATSDRLAGSYNEQFF
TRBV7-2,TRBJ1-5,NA,CASSFKWRAEHQPQHF
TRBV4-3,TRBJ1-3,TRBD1,CASSQVRARGQGRVSGNTIYF
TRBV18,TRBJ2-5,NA,CASSPNGETQYF
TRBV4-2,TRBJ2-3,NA,CASSQKQAGDTQYF
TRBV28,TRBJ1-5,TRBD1,CASSLGTVSNQPQHF
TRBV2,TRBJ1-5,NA,CASRTDYSNQPQHF
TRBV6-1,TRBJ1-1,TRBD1,CASSESGGTEAFF
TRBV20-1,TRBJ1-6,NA,CSASLMARNSPLHF
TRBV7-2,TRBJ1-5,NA,CASSQGHVNQPQHF
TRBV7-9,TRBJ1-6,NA,CASSLAWGVSSPLHF
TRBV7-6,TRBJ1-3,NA,CASRPAPGSSGGNSGNTIYF
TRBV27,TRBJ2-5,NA,CASSLPLLGTRGRTQYF
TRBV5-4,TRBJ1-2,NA,CASSLAGGEGYTF
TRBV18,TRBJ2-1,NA,CATSPTSSARGDNEQFF
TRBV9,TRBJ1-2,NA,CASSARVDYGYTF
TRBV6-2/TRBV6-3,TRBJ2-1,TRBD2,CASSYSLTSGIYNEQFF
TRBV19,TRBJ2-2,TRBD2,CASSMPSGRAETGELFF
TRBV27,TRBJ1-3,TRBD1,CASSQSTGFGNTIYF
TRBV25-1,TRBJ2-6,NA,CAIRAASPGANVLTF
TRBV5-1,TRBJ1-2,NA,CVSSQDFVRDDDGYTF